This T cell receptor (beta chain) was observed in a study of T cell responses to AZD1222 COVID-19 vaccine. Study findings and constraints: White British people made up most donors, females outnumbered males, and clonal diversity was possibly underestimated.

The V and J ends lost 9 bases and 11 bases respectively, with 7 bases between them. Germline CDR1 is LNHDA and CDR2 is SQIVND (reference sequence). The CDR3 length is 9 residues. Points on this clone: The antigen is not known.

Method: immunoSEQ multiplex PCR; TCRdb's copy keeps in-frame clones and lacks some. The sample contains some 140,000 clones, roughly nine tenths of which appear only once. The TCR originated in an adult in good health. This specimen consisted of peripheral blood, obtained on day 0 of MenACWY control vaccination. This chain connects TRBV19 to TRBJ2-2; possible D gene TRBD1, 5 bases. The CDR3 here is CASGQELFF. Written as DNA, the CDR3 is TGTGCCAGCGGACAAGAGCTGTTTTTT. The variable domain in full, completed from reference TRBV19 and TRBJ2-2, reads DGGITQSPKYLFRKEGQNVTLSCEQNLNHDAMYWYRQDPGQGLRLIYYSQIVNDFQKGDIAEGYSVSREKKESFPLTVTSAQKNPTAFYLCASGQELFFGEGSRLTVL.